This T cell receptor (beta chain) was recovered during a study of blood T cell repertoires in COVID-19 (dated by TCRdb to the early 2020s). Looking at the study overall: Samples covering the acute and convalescent phases of COVID-19 were provided by collaborators in the United States, Italy and Spain. The material from the prospective study consisted of cDNA or gDNA derived from T cells, B-cell-depleted T cells, or PBMCs. Deeply sampled blood TCRbeta repertoires from subjects exposed to, actively infected with, or recovered from COVID-19 were included in the dataset. The repertoires were released in a freely available public database meant as a resource for research on the immune response to SARS-CoV-2. The samples were drawn from the first 160 participants of the ongoing ImmuneRACE study and from 1,254 subjects provided by 6 global collaborators. Sample metadata almost always included a de-identified subject ID, COVID-19 status, age in years and sex. HLA class I and class II types, where available, came from metadata supplied by the sample provider rather than from assay-based typing. The investigation overall reported the following: Clinical and demographic metadata were provided uncurated, with the amount varying by source and participant.

TCRbeta CDR3 regions were amplified from genomic DNA by means of the immunoSEQ Assay, a bias-controlled multiplex PCR. Per the original workflow: Nucleated cell counts per sample were estimated from amplification of reference gene primers within the assay. To quantify the absolute abundance of each unique TCRbeta CDR3 rearrangement, sequence reads were collapsed and filtered. For each sample, productive Simpson clonality was calculated as the square root of Simpson's diversity index across productive rearrangements. What TCRdb holds here is the immuneACCESS table cut down to in-frame rearrangements. Part of the clones is not present; checked against another copy, under half of the missing clones reflect an unresolved V gene, and the others are unexplained. V and J calls and clone size are copied from that table; D and trimming were computed from the DNA. This sample is represented by some 280,000 clones; around 90% of them were singletons. About 0.94% of the sample rests with the top ten.

About this clone: Its specific antigen is unknown. The sample holds no much larger clone one base away, and base qualities are not on file.

Samples from volunteer blood donors who had recovered from COVID-19 were contributed by a second Seattle source. Whole blood was collected in K2EDTA tubes by collaborating institutions according to the institutions' own protocols. For TCRbeta analysis, collaborators shipped samples in one of three forms: frozen whole blood, isolated PBMCs, or DNA extracted from either of those sample types. Inclusive of the bounding cysteine and phenylalanine, the CDR3 is 18 residues long. The kept DNA is CDR3 alone, 54 bases in frame from the first base. V is cut back by 3 bases and J by 4 bases, with 10 bases in the junction unmatched. Via the germline V gene, CDR1 is SNHLY and CDR2 FYNNEI.

What was sequenced was peripheral blood. The chain uses TRBV2 and TRBJ2-5; 14 bases in the middle match TRBD2. The clonotype comes from a middle-aged woman who had recovered from COVID-19. The CDR3 amino acid sequence is: CASSDYGGLAGVGETQYF. DNA sequence: TGTGCCAGCAGTGATTATGGGGGACTAGCGGGAGTTGGAGAGACCCAGTACTTC.